This T cell receptor (beta chain) came from a study of shared clonotypes between healthy human individuals. Notes on the study in general: Estimated clonotype richness was generally higher in naive than memory subsets. Compared with clonotypes that all four donors shared, non-shared clonotypes had lower generation probabilities.

Some clones are missing from TCRdb's copy, which holds only in-frame ones; the method was immunoSEQ multiplex PCR. The data hold 950,000 to 1,300,000 clones, with under 80% observed a single time. As for this clone: What it recognizes is unknown.

Sequenced: memory CD4+ T cells sorted from blood. Subset: CD45RA-negative fraction. This sequence was found in a man younger than 35 in good health.

CDR3 region: CASQGGVSTEAFF. The CDR3, as DNA: TGTGCCAGTCAAGGGGGTGTAAGCACTGAAGCTTTCTTT. The chain links TRBV6-6 to TRBJ1-1; D is possibly TRBD1 (6 bases). Germline CDR1 is MNHNY and CDR2 is SVGAGI (reference sequence). CDR3 length: 13 residues. The germline V and J ends were trimmed by 9 bases and 4 bases, with 15 bases remaining between them.